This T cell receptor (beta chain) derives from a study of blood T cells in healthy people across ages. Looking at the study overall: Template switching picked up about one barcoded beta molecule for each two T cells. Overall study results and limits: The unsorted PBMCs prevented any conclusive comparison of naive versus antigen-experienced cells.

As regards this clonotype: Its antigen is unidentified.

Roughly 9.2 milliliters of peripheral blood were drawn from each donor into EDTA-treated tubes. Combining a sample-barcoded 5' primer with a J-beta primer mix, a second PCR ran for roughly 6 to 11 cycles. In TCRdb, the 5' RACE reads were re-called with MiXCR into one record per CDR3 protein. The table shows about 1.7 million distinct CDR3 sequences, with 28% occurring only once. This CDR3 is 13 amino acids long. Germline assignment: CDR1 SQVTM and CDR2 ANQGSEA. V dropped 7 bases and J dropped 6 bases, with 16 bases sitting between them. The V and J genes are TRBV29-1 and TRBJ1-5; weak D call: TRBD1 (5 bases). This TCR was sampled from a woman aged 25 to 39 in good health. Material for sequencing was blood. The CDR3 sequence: CSAEDGRGQPQHF. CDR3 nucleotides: TGCAGCGCCGAGGACGGGAGGGGTCAGCCCCAGCATTTT.